The clone carrying this TCR beta chain was detected many times. Its specificity is not known. These data originate in a study of T cells after yellow fever vaccination. As for the study in general: Some fractions had low cell numbers, and these were prepared with SMART-Seq v4 Ultra Low Input.

The CDR3 is 13 amino acids. CDR1 and CDR2 from the germline V gene are SGHTA and FQGNSA. With 10 bases removed from V and 2 bases from J, the gap between germline ends came to 14 bases. Study results and limitations: CD4 and CD8 compartments shared a small share of clonotypes, likely from convergent recombination. A large majority of primary-vaccination clones showed up again after the booster (approximately 95% CD4, approximately 90% CD8).

Researchers made TCR cDNA using 5'RACE template switching, and this step added a universal primer site and UMIs. TCRdb redid the calling of the 5' RACE reads with MiXCR, one entry per CDR3 protein. The sample shows over 110,000 distinct CDR3 sequences, 6.5% to 8.5% of them seen only once. This clonotype was sampled from a man aged 25-40 years who received the YFV17D yellow fever vaccine. V is TRBV7-2 and J is TRBJ2-5, with D possibly being TRBD1 (6 bases). Specimen: CD4+ T cells sorted from PBMCs, collected 5 days after the yellow fever booster vaccination. CDR3 sequence: CATGWGTQETQYF. In DNA form, the CDR3 reads TGTGCCACCGGTTGGGGGACACAAGAGACCCAGTACTTC.